The T cell receptor beta chain described here comes from a study of T cells after yellow fever vaccination. The study's findings and limits: On re-exposure, the response was weaker but peaked faster, at day 5 versus 15.

This clonotype was detected ten times or more. Antigen specificity is unknown. The CDR3 has 18 amino acids. Germline CDR1 is SGHRS and CDR2 is YFSETQ. V lost 3 bases and J lost 1, with 17 bases in between. TCRdb processed the 5' RACE reads anew with MiXCR; each CDR3 protein has one entry. Of around 260,000 distinct CDR3 sequences detected, roughly 4.8% appear once; the ten largest clones hold 2.5% to 4%. V gene TRBV5-1 combines with J gene TRBJ2-6, with D perhaps TRBD2 (5 bases). Sequenced material: CD4+ T cells sorted from PBMCs, taken on the day of the yellow fever booster vaccination. This receptor was obtained from a man aged 18 to 30 who received the YFV17D yellow fever vaccine. The CDR3 nucleotides are TGCGCCAGCAGCTCTTCGGCGGGCCGTCGGTCTGGGGCCAACGTCCTGACTTTC. It encodes CASSSSAGRRSGANVLTF.